This T cell receptor (beta chain) was found in a study of monozygotic twins with inflammatory bowel disease. TCRdb reprocessed the 5' RACE reads; each CDR3 protein has one entry and no DNA is given. This listing includes roughly 150,000 distinct CDR3 sequences. This CDR3 has 13 residues. Germline values: CDR1 MNHNY, CDR2 SVGAGI (reference sequence). The V and J genes are TRBV6-6 and TRBJ2-2. Sequencing was done on a sample of blood. This clonotype originated in a human donor with ulcerative colitis or Crohn's disease, or a healthy co-twin of an affected twin (not recorded which). CDR3 protein: CASRKDFGGELFF.